This TCR beta chain was sequenced in a study of T cell repertoires in cytomegalovirus infection (dated by TCRdb to the late 2010s). Concerning the study at large: Recently identified HLA-C-restricted CMV epitopes, whose presentation resists viral immunomodulation, were targeted by peptide stimulations together with well-studied HLA-B-restricted epitopes. Donor HLA type was relevant to the analysis, because carriage of CMV infection together with the matching HLA type was indicated by public TCR beta signatures.

The treatment or condition label, as the study defines it: in vitro stimulation with specific CMV peptide epitopes to enrich CMV-specific T cells. Results the study describes overall, beyond this receptor: The ex vivo response was dominated by HLA-C-restricted CMV-specific TCR beta clonotypes, and the single most frequent clonotype in two of eight donors was supplied by these HLA-C-restricted clonotypes. In both this cohort and an independent 352-donor cohort, the cumulative frequency of public TCR beta family members distinguished carriers of CMV infection plus the relevant HLA type.

Sequencing was performed on an Illumina HiSeq 1500. Using fastp trimming at Q25 and MiXCR clonotype assembly, TCRdb reanalyzed the public sequencing data and kept in-frame beta chains. Entries that share a CDR3 protein sequence are merged under the most common genes and DNA. This sample gives about 700,000 distinct CDR3 sequences in total; roughly 30% of them show up just once. Jointly, the top ten make up roughly 20% of the sample. A word on this clonotype: The antigen it recognizes is unknown. Base qualities are not provided; no much larger clone lies one nucleotide away.

V is reduced by 5 bases and J by 0 bases, leaving a spacing of 14 bases between them. CDR1 SGHVS and CDR2 FQNEAQ are derived from the germline V gene. There are 17 amino acids in the CDR3, from cysteine to phenylalanine inclusive. The kept DNA is CDR3 alone, 51 bases in frame from the first base. This material consisted of cultured PBMCs, taken from culture after CMV antigen stimulation. The receptor comes from a human donor in good health (CMV status not recorded). Some clones in this sample may be carry-over from other donors' samples. Rearrangement joined TRBV7-8 to TRBJ2-6, and possibly TRBD1, on 5 matching bases. CDR3 reads: CASSLAGISSGANVLTF. The DNA reads TGTGCCAGCAGCCTGGCAGGGATAAGCTCTGGGGCCAACGTCCTGACTTTC. Where the CDR3 stops, the reference TRBV7-8 and TRBJ2-6 genes take over; the full variable domain is GAGVSQSPRYKVAKRGQDVALRCDPISGHVSLFWYQQALGQGPEFLTYFQNEAQLDKSGLPSDRFFAERPEGSVSTLKIQRTQQEDSAVYLCASSLAGISSGANVLTFGAGSRLTVL.